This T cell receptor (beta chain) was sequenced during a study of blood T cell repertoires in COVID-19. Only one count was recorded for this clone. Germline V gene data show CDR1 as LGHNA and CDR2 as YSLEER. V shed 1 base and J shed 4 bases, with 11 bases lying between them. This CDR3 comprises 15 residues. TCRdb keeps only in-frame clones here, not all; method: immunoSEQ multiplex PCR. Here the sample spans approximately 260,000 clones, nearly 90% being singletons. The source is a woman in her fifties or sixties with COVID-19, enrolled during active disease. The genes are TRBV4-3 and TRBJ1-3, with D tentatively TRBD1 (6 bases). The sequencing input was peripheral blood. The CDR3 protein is CASSQGGTYGNTIYF. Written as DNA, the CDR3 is TGCGCCAGCAGCCAAGGGGGGACATACGGAAACACCATATATTTT.